One and the same sample provided the 27 T cell receptor beta chains below, sequenced in a study of OX40 agonist ivuxolimab in advanced cancers. Libraries were prepared by immunoSEQ multiplex PCR; TCRdb keeps only in-frame clonotypes and omits some of them. The top ten clones hold under 4% of a sample with tens of thousands of clones, 70% to 90% of them seen once. This material consisted of CD4+ or CD8+ T cells sorted from blood, taken in a trial of the OX40 agonist ivuxolimab. These receptors were collected from an adult with an advanced solid tumor such as melanoma, head and neck, liver or kidney cancer.

The chain joins TRBV18 to TRBJ2-1; D gene unclear. V was clipped by 3 bases and J by 8 bases, with 8 bases between them. CDR3 length equals 12 residues. Per germline, CDR1 KGHSH and CDR2 LQKENI. The DNA for the CDR3 is TGTGCCAGCTCACCCAGTACATATGAGCAGTTCTTC. Protein: CASSPSTYEQFF. The full variable domain, completed using reference TRBV18 and TRBJ2-1, is NAGVMQNPRHLVRRRGQEARLRCSPMKGHSHVYWYRQLPEEGLKFMVYLQKENIIDESGMPKERFSAEFPKEGPSILRIQQVVRGDSAAYFCASSPSTYEQFFGPGTRLTVL.

J is TRBJ2-2 and V is TRBV4-1; 10 bases map to TRBD1. The germline V gene encodes CDR1 MGHRA and CDR2 YSYEKL. This CDR3 contains 17 residues. Trimming at V came to 10 bases and at J to 4 bases, leaving 15 bases not matched to a gene. The CDR3 spells CATSGQGGTRFTGELFF. For the CDR3, the DNA is TGCGCCACTTCTGGACAGGGGGGAACCCGATTCACCGGGGAGCTGTTTTTT.

DNA of the CDR3: TGTGCCAGTAGTACTACAGGGATACGGGAGCTGTTTTTT. Encoded protein: CASSTTGIRELFF. V gene TRBV19 combines with J gene TRBJ2-2; possibly TRBD1 for D (6 bases). The CDR3 spans 13 residues. CDR1 is LNHDA, CDR2 SQIVND, per germline (reference sequence). Trimming removed 4 bases from V and 9 bases from J, with 12 bases in between.

The chain carries TRBV5-1 and TRBJ2-3; TRBD1 or TRBD2 may be the D gene (5 bases each). The germline gives CDR1 SGHRS, CDR2 YFSETQ. This CDR3 is 16 amino acids long. Between the trimmed V and J ends, which lost 0 bases and 3 bases, there was a span of 14 bases. The CDR3 reads CASSLGRGGRTDTQYF. For the CDR3, the DNA is TGCGCCAGCAGCTTGGGTCGGGGCGGTCGTACAGATACGCAGTATTTT.

The genes are TRBV18 and TRBJ2-1; 10 nucleotides agree with TRBD2. The ends lost 3 bases at V and 7 bases at J; junction bases unmatched: 15. Germline V CDR1 and CDR2: KGHSH, LQKENI. This CDR3 region has 18 residues. For the CDR3, the DNA is TGTGCCAGCTCACCGGACTGGGGTCTAGCGGGAGACGGGAATGAGCAGTTCTTC. Translated: CASSPDWGLAGDGNEQFF. The whole variable domain, remainder taken from reference TRBV18 and TRBJ2-1, is NAGVMQNPRHLVRRRGQEARLRCSPMKGHSHVYWYRQLPEEGLKFMVYLQKENIIDESGMPKERFSAEFPKEGPSILRIQQVVRGDSAAYFCASSPDWGLAGDGNEQFFGPGTRLTVL.

This clone has only one observation. The rearrangement joins TRBV9 to TRBJ2-2, with TRBD2 as a possible D gene (5 bases). The CDR3 is made up of 16 amino acids. Trimming took 0 bases from V and 1 from J, leaving 10 bases between them. Per the germline V gene, CDR1 is SGDLS and CDR2 is YYNGEE. As DNA, the CDR3 is TGTGCCAGCAGCGTAGGATCCAGCGGGAACACCGGGGAGCTGTTTTTT. It codes for CASSVGSSGNTGELFF.

This clone occurred a few times. This chain uses TRBV6-6 with TRBJ2-2; D is unclear. V lost 3 bases and J 0 bases, leaving 2 bases between the germline ends. The CDR3 totals 13 residues. CDR1 MNHNY and CDR2 SVGAGI come from the germline V gene (reference sequence). CDR3 in DNA: TGTGCCAGCAGTTATCCGAACACCGGGGAGCTGTTTTTT. It translates to CASSYPNTGELFF.

The chain is built from TRBV6-5 and TRBJ2-7; D not resolved. In germline, CDR1 is MNHEY, CDR2 SVGAGI. V lost 7 bases and J lost 4, with 8 bases in between. The CDR3 is made up of 11 amino acids. CDR3 in amino acids: CASTFGYEQYF. The CDR3 region has the DNA TGTGCCAGCACCTTCGGGTACGAGCAGTACTTC.

The chain is built from TRBV4-2 and TRBJ2-3, with TRBD2 identical over 11 bases. V lost 0 bases to trimming and J lost 8 bases; unmatched junction nucleotides: 7. Per germline, CDR1 LGHNA and CDR2 YNFKEQ. This CDR3 spans 16 amino acids. CDR3 region: CASSQDPLAGGFTQYF. The CDR3 DNA reads TGTGCCAGCAGCCAAGATCCCCTAGCGGGAGGATTTACGCAGTATTTT.

The chain links TRBV9 to TRBJ1-1, with D hard to call. Germline CDR1 SGDLS, CDR2 YYNGEE. The germline V and J ends were trimmed by 4 bases and 3 bases, with 13 bases remaining between them. This CDR3 is 14 amino acids long. CDR3 sequence: CASSPTSTDTEAFF. The CDR3 nucleotides are TGTGCCAGCAGCCCAACATCCACCGACACTGAAGCTTTCTTT.

This chain uses TRBV7-3 with TRBJ2-1; 8 bases line up with TRBD2. Trimming took 1 base from V and 3 from J; bases not matched to a gene: 5. Germline V lookup: CDR1 SGHTA, CDR2 FQGTGA. This CDR3 has 16 residues. This CDR3 reads CASSLMGLGDYNEQFF. The CDR3 region has the DNA TGTGCCAGCAGCTTAATGGGACTAGGGGACTACAATGAGCAGTTCTTC.

The rearrangement uses TRBV7-2 and TRBJ2-1, with D possibly being TRBD2 (6 bases). Per the germline V gene, CDR1 is SGHTA and CDR2 is FQGNSA. The germline V and J ends were trimmed by 5 bases and 8 bases, with 22 bases remaining between them. This CDR3 is 16 amino acids long. The DNA of the CDR3 is TGTGCCAGCAGCCGGGCTGTGAGCGGGCGGGGTGATGAGCAGTTCTTC. Amino acids: CASSRAVSGRGDEQFF.

The chain combines TRBV7-2 with TRBJ2-3, with 14 bases lining up with TRBD2. The J segment lost 6 bases and the V segment lost 1 base, leaving 3 bases of the junction unmatched. From germline, CDR1 is SGHTA and CDR2 FQGNSA. This CDR3 has 16 amino acids. CDR3: CASSLGGLAGVDTQYF. The CDR3 nucleotides are TGTGCCAGCAGCTTAGGGGGACTAGCGGGAGTCGATACGCAGTATTTT.

This clone was counted only a few times. V usage is TRBV4-3 and J usage is TRBJ2-1, with D perhaps matching TRBD2 (7 bases). Per germline, CDR1 LGHNA and CDR2 YSLEER. Deletions cut 3 bases from V and 4 bases from J, with 19 bases between. The CDR3 has 17 amino acids. CDR3: CASSQTGGGRVYNEQFF. DNA for the CDR3: TGCGCCAGCAGCCAGACGGGGGGCGGGAGAGTGTACAATGAGCAGTTCTTC.

The rearrangement uses TRBV12-5 and TRBJ2-2; no clear D. With 7 bases removed from V and 0 bases from J, the gap between germline ends came to 15 bases. The CDR3 sequence is 16 residues long. The V gene's germline CDR1 is LGHNT and CDR2 FRNRAP. The CDR3 nucleotides read TGTGCTAGTGCTTTCCCCCCGGGTCCGAACACCGGGGAGCTGTTTTTT. As protein: CASAFPPGPNTGELFF. The full variable domain, in which reference TRBV12-5 and TRBJ2-2 provide the parts outside the CDR3, is DARVTQTPRHKVTEMGQEVTMRCQPILGHNTVFWYRQTMMQGLELLAYFRNRAPLDDSGMPKDRFSAEMPDATLATLKIQPSEPRDSAVYFCASAFPPGPNTGELFFGEGSRLTVL.

This chain joins TRBV9 and TRBJ2-7, with 10 bases identical to TRBD2. CDR1 and CDR2 from the germline V gene are SGDLS and YYNGEE. The J segment lost 2 bases and the V segment lost 4 bases, leaving 3 bases of the junction unmatched. This CDR3 has 14 residues. Here the CDR3 DNA reads TGTGCCAGCAGCACTAGCGGGACAACCTACGAGCAGTACTTC. It encodes CASSTSGTTYEQYF.

This clone has only one observation. V and J are TRBV7-9 and TRBJ2-7; TRBD1 agrees at 9 bases. The CDR3 is 14 amino acids. The V segment lost 7 bases and the J segment 5 bases; nucleotides outside the gene matches: 9. CDR1 and CDR2 (germline): SEHNR, FQNEAQ (reference sequence). The CDR3 region has the DNA TGTGCCAGCAACCACCTAGGGACAGGGAACGAGCAGTACTTC. Encoded protein: CASNHLGTGNEQYF.

V gene TRBV11-2 combines with J gene TRBJ2-7, with 13 bases matching TRBD2. The CDR3 contains 15 residues. Germline CDR1 is SGHAT and CDR2 is FQNNGV. J was trimmed by 4 bases and V by 3 bases; bases with no gene match: 3. The CDR3 protein is CASSFGLAGVYEQYF. In DNA, the CDR3 is TGTGCCAGCAGCTTTGGACTAGCGGGAGTTTACGAGCAGTACTTC.

The chain uses TRBV6-5 and TRBJ2-7; D unclear. The V gene's germline CDR1 is MNHEY and CDR2 SVGAGI. The CDR3 is made up of 12 amino acids. The V gene lost 1 base and the J gene lost 6 bases, with 7 bases spanning the gap. The CDR3 nucleotides read TGTGCCAGCAGTTACTTAGGGCGCGAGCAGTACTTC. Its translation: CASSYLGREQYF.

The rearrangement joins TRBV4-3 to TRBJ1-3; tentative D call: TRBD1 (5 bases). In germline, CDR1 is LGHNA, CDR2 YSLEER. The V and J ends lost 4 bases and 0 bases respectively, with 16 bases between them. This CDR3 contains 17 residues. Here the CDR3 DNA reads TGCGCCAGCAGCCCAACCCTCCGACAGTCCTCTGGAAACACCATATATTTT. Translation: CASSPTLRQSSGNTIYF.

This clone was seen a handful of times. The chain recombines TRBV28 with TRBJ1-3, with a weak D call TRBD1 (6 bases). CDR3 length equals 12 residues. V lost 2 bases to trimming and J lost 7 bases, with 6 bases between them. The germline CDR1 and CDR2 sequences are MDHEN and SYDVKM. In nucleotides, the CDR3 is TGTGCCAGCAGTTTAAGGGGGAACACCATATATTTT. This translates into CASSLRGNTIYF.

The chain recombines TRBV30 with TRBJ2-7; D could derive from TRBD1 or TRBD2 (5 bases each). The V gene lost 5 bases and the J gene lost 6 bases, with 14 bases spanning the gap. This CDR3 comprises 12 residues. The germline CDR1 and CDR2 sequences are GTSNPN and SVGIG (reference sequence). CDR3 bases: TGTGCCTGGGACAGCGAGGGTGGCGAGCAGTACTTC. Translated: CAWDSEGGEQYF.

The chain links TRBV2 to TRBJ1-5; TRBD1 is a possible D gene (5 bases). The V end was cut by 8 bases, the J end by 2 bases, with 10 bases between. Germline loops: CDR1 SNHLY, CDR2 FYNNEI. The CDR3 has 13 amino acids. This chain's CDR3 is CASGAIRNQPQHF. The CDR3, as DNA: TGTGCCAGCGGGGCGATCCGCAATCAGCCCCAGCATTTT.

The chain is built from TRBV7-9 and TRBJ2-5; D is undetermined. Per germline, CDR1 SEHNR and CDR2 FQNEAQ (reference sequence). CDR3 size: 13 residues. Between the trimmed V and J ends, which lost 1 base and 7 bases, there was a span of 10 bases. This chain's CDR3 is CASSLVLEGTQYF. CDR3 DNA sequence: TGTGCCAGCAGCTTAGTTCTCGAAGGGACCCAGTACTTC.

This clone was observed a single time. This chain connects TRBV20-1 to TRBJ2-7; D remains ambiguous. Germline V lookup: CDR1 DFQATT, CDR2 SNEGSKA (reference sequence). Between the trimmed V and J ends, which lost 6 bases and 7 bases, there was a span of 13 bases. The CDR3 consists of 11 residues. DNA for the CDR3: TGCAGTGCCCCAACCCCCCTGGAGCAGTACTTC. Residues: CSAPTPLEQYF.

The CDR3, as DNA: TGTGCCAGCAGCTTAAGGCCCGGGGAGCTGTTTTTT. Residues: CASSLRPGELFF. The J gene is TRBJ2-2, the V gene TRBV7-3; D call uncertain. V was trimmed by 1 base and J by 6 bases, leaving 3 bases between them. The CDR3 loop spans 12 amino acids. Per germline, CDR1 SGHTA and CDR2 FQGTGA. The full variable domain, with the rest looked up from reference TRBV7-3 and TRBJ2-2, is GAGVSQTPSNKVTEKGKYVELRCDPISGHTALYWYRQSLGQGPEFLIYFQGTGAADDSGLPNDRFFAVRPEGSVSTLKIQRTERGDSAVYLCASSLRPGELFFGEGSRLTVL.

The chain carries TRBV7-2 and TRBJ1-1; D is ambiguous. V lost 5 bases and J lost 4, with 17 bases in between. This CDR3 spans 15 amino acids. Germline CDR1 and CDR2: SGHTA and FQGNSA. CDR3 in DNA: TGTGCCAGCAGCCCATATCCCGGGGTGGCCACTGAAGCTTTCTTT. Residues: CASSPYPGVATEAFF.